This T cell receptor (beta chain) was sequenced in a study of blood T cells in healthy people across ages. Together with a sample-barcoded 5' primer, a J-beta primer mix was included in a second PCR lasting roughly 6 to 12 cycles. With 12 random nucleotides, a template-switch adaptor tagged each individual cDNA molecule. TCRdb itself ran the 5' RACE reads through MiXCR, one entry per CDR3 protein. The sample contains approximately 1.5 million distinct CDR3 sequences, 34% of which appear only once. This CDR3 has 15 amino acids. Trimming shortened V by 1 base and J by 0 bases, and 10 bases separated the two germline ends. In germline, CDR1 is SGHVS, CDR2 FNYEAQ.

This chain uses TRBV7-6 with TRBJ2-7; D call uncertain. Material: blood. The sequence was collected from a woman in her 30s in good health. The CDR3 protein is CASSLGVSSSYEQYF. The CDR3 DNA is TGTGCCAGCAGCTTAGGGGTATCTTCCTCCTACGAGCAGTACTTC.